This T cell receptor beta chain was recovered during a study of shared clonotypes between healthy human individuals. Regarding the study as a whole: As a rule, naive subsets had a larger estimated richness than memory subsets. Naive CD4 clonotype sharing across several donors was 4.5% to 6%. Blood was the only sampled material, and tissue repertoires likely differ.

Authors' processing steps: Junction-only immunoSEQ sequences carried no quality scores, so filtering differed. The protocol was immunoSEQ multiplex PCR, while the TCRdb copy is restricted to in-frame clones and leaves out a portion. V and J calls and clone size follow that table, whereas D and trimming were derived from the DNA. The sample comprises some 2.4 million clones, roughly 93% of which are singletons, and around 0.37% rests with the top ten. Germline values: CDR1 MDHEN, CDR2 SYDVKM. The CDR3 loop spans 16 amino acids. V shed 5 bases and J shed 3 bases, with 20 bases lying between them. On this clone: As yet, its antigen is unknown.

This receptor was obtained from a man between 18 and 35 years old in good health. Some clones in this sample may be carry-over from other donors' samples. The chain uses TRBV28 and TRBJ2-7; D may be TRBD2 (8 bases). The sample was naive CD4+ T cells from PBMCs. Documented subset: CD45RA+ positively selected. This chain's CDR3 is CASSGQEVAGHYEQYF. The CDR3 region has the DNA TGTGCCAGCAGTGGACAGGAAGTAGCGGGGCACTACGAGCAGTACTTC. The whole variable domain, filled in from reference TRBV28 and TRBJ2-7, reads DVKVTQSSRYLVKRTGEKVFLECVQDMDHENMFWYRQDPGLGLRLIYFSYDVKMKEKGDIPEGYSVSREKKERFSLILESASTNQTSMYLCASSGQEVAGHYEQYFGPGTRLTVT.